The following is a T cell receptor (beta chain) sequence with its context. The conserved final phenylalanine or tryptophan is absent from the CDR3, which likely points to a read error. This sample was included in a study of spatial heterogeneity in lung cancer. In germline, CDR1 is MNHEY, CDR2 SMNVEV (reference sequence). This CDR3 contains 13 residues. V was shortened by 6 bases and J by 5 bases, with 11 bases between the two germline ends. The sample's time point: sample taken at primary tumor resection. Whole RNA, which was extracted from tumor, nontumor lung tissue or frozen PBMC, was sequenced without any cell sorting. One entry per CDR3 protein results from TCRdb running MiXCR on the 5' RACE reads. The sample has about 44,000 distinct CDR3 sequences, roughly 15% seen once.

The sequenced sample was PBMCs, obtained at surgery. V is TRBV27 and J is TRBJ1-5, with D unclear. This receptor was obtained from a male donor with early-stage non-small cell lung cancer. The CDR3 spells CASSPDGYQPQHL. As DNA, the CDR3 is TGTGCCAGCAGCCCGGACGGCTATCAGCCCCAGCATCTT.